Listed here are 26 T cell receptor beta chains from one sample, sequenced in a study of T cell responses to AZD1222 COVID-19 vaccine. Clones were read by immunoSEQ multiplex PCR, and TCRdb kept only the in-frame ones, dropping some. The sample carries some 200,000 clones, approximately 90% recorded once. This material consisted of peripheral blood, taken on day 0 of AZD1222 vaccination. These receptors all come from an adult in good health.

This clone showed up just a few times. The chain has TRBV19 and TRBJ1-5, with TRBD1 matching over 7 bases. The germline V gene has CDR1 LNHDA and CDR2 SQIVND (reference sequence). With 4 bases clipped from V and 3 bases from J, the junction kept 6 bases outside the gene matches. The CDR3 is 15 amino acids. For the CDR3, the DNA is TGTGCCAGTAGTACCCTGGGACAGATCAATCAGCCCCAGCATTTT. This sequence encodes CASSTLGQINQPQHF.

The chain has TRBV5-1 and TRBJ2-5; perhaps D is TRBD1 or TRBD2 (6 bases each). The germline V gene has CDR1 SGHRS and CDR2 YFSETQ. This CDR3 spans 17 amino acids. The V end was cut by 0 bases, the J end by 2 bases, with 17 bases between. The CDR3 DNA follows: TGCGCCAGCAGCTTGGGGCCGAAAGGGGGGATACAAGAGACCCAGTACTTC. Protein: CASSLGPKGGIQETQYF.

This sequence joins TRBV2 and TRBJ1-1; 9 bases line up with TRBD1. Germline V gene data show CDR1 as SNHLY and CDR2 as FYNNEI. Trimming at V came to 6 bases and at J to 6 bases, leaving 11 bases not matched to a gene. The CDR3 loop spans 15 amino acids. As DNA, the CDR3 is TGTGCCAGCAGCCAAGCCGGACAGGGGTTTGCTGAAGCTTTCTTT. Amino acids: CASSQAGQGFAEAFF.

This chain uses TRBV20-1 with TRBJ1-5; TRBD1 might be the D (5 bases). Germline V gene sequence: CDR1 DFQATT, CDR2 SNEGSKA (reference sequence). Trimming took off 6 bases at V and 10 bases at J, with 13 bases between the two ends. The CDR3 consists of 11 residues. The CDR3 is CSARGSGPQHF. CDR3 in DNA: TGCAGTGCCCGGGGCAGCGGACCCCAGCATTTT.

V is TRBV2 and J is TRBJ2-1, with TRBD1 matching 8 bases. Trimming took 2 bases from V and 5 from J; bases not matched to a gene: 5. This CDR3 is 15 amino acids long. The germline gives CDR1 SNHLY, CDR2 FYNNEI. CDR3 protein: CASSEWGRGHNEQFF. CDR3 DNA: TGTGCCAGCAGTGAATGGGGCAGGGGGCACAATGAGCAGTTCTTC.

The chain combines TRBV5-5 with TRBJ2-4; D remains ambiguous. The CDR3 totals 16 residues. Germline CDR1 and CDR2: SGHKS and YYEKEE (reference sequence). Trimming took off 1 base at V and 3 bases at J, with 14 bases between the two ends. CDR3 loop: CASSLIQVVDKNIQYF. In nucleotides, the CDR3 is TGTGCCAGCAGCTTGATCCAGGTAGTGGACAAAAACATTCAGTACTTC.

The rearrangement links TRBV5-7 to TRBJ1-1, with D possibly being TRBD1 (6 bases). TRBV5-7 is marked as an open reading frame, function uncertain. The CDR3 is 17 residues long. V lost 2 bases, J lost 3 bases, and 20 bases lay in between. This CDR3 reads CASSFIGTMREDTEAFF. For the CDR3, the DNA is TGTGCCAGCAGCTTCATCGGGACAATGCGAGAGGACACTGAAGCTTTCTTT.

This clone occurred a few times. The J gene is TRBJ2-1, the V gene TRBV27; 7 bases match TRBD1. The CDR3 totals 15 residues. CDR1 is MNHEY and CDR2 is SMNVEV in the germline V gene (reference sequence). V trimming: 6 bases; J trimming: 0 bases; junction bases outside the gene matches: 5. The CDR3 DNA is TGTGCCAGCAGGACCGGGACAGACTCCTACAATGAGCAGTTCTTC. Translation gives CASRTGTDSYNEQFF.

CDR3 nucleotide sequence: TGTGCCAGCAGCCAAGATAGGCGGGAGGGCGGGACAGATACGCAGTATTTT. This codes for CASSQDRREGGTDTQYF. This rearrangement joins TRBV3-1 (or the pseudogene TRBV3-2) to TRBJ2-3; TRBD2 matches 9 bases. The CDR3 totals 17 residues. V lost 0 bases and J lost 3; bases outside the gene matches: 7. The germline V gene has CDR1 LGHDT and CDR2 YNNKEL (reference sequence).

The table lists this clone with a count of one. The V call is TRBV5-6, the J call TRBJ1-1; possibly TRBD1 for D (5 bases). Between the trimmed V and J ends, which lost 1 base and 5 bases, there was a span of 12 bases. The germline gives CDR1 SGHDT, CDR2 YYEEEE. The CDR3 is 14 amino acids. The CDR3 DNA reads as TGTGCCAGCAGCTTGAGGGGTTTTGAAACTGAAGCTTTCTTT. Translation: CASSLRGFETEAFF.

This clone appeared a single time. This chain uses TRBV3-1 (or the pseudogene TRBV3-2) with TRBJ2-7; 11 nucleotides align to TRBD2. This CDR3 has 18 amino acids. Losses at the gene ends were 0 bases for V and 4 bases for J; bases not matched to a gene: 11. Germline V gene sequence: CDR1 LGHDT, CDR2 YNNKEL (reference sequence). CDR3 in amino acids: CASSQDYEASGGKYEQYF. The CDR3 DNA reads TGTGCCAGCAGCCAAGATTACGAGGCTAGCGGGGGGAAGTACGAGCAGTACTTC.

V gene TRBV7-9 combines with J gene TRBJ1-5; 9 positions agree with TRBD1. Trimming removed 5 bases from V and 5 bases from J; junction bases left unmatched: 10. Germline values: CDR1 SEHNR, CDR2 FQNEAQ (reference sequence). The CDR3 contains 16 residues. The CDR3: CASSDNRGRGYQPQHF. The CDR3 DNA follows: TGTGCCAGCAGCGACAACAGGGGGCGTGGATATCAGCCCCAGCATTTT.

This clone was seen a few times. The CDR3 DNA follows: TGCAGCGGGACAGAGGGGACGAACACTGAAGCTTTCTTT. This codes for CSGTEGTNTEAFF. V gene TRBV29-1 combines with J gene TRBJ1-1; TRBD1 might be the D (6 bases). The CDR3 is made up of 13 amino acids. The V end lost 7 bases, the J end lost 1 base, and 13 bases lay between the germline ends. Germline V gene data show CDR1 as SQVTM and CDR2 as ANQGSEA.

The chain joins TRBV15 to TRBJ1-1, with 10 bases fitting TRBD1. The CDR3 length is 15 residues. Germline V gene lookup returns CDR1 LNHNV and CDR2 YYDKDF (reference sequence). The V gene end was trimmed by 1 base and the J gene end by 4 bases; junction bases not matched to a gene: 3. The CDR3 nucleotides read TGTGCCACCAGCAGAGTTGGGGACAGGGGCACTGAAGCTTTCTTT. Translation gives CATSRVGDRGTEAFF.

The chain is built from TRBV9 and TRBJ1-3; a possible D gene is TRBD1 (5 bases). Germline loops: CDR1 SGDLS, CDR2 YYNGEE. The CDR3 is 15 residues long. The V and J ends lost 2 bases and 0 bases respectively, with 9 bases between them. CDR3 residues: CASSVLDSSGNTIYF. In DNA, the CDR3 is TGTGCCAGCAGCGTCTTAGACAGCTCTGGAAACACCATATATTTT.

The chain carries TRBV4-1 and TRBJ2-7; D is possibly TRBD2 (7 bases). Germline-derived CDR1 and CDR2 are MGHRA and YSYEKL. This CDR3 spans 15 amino acids. V lost 3 bases to trimming and J lost 5 bases, with 17 bases between them. The CDR3 is CASSHPPGGGDEQYF. The CDR3 nucleotides are TGCGCCAGCAGCCACCCCCCGGGGGGCGGGGACGAGCAGTACTTC.

V gene TRBV6-1 combines with J gene TRBJ1-5, with a tentative D call TRBD1 (5 bases). This CDR3 spans 15 amino acids. Looked up from germline, CDR1 is MNHNS and CDR2 is SASEGT. The V gene lost 3 bases and the J gene lost 6 bases, with 15 bases spanning the gap. The CDR3 sequence is CASSDEVAGSQPQHF. Written as DNA, the CDR3 is TGTGCCAGCAGTGATGAGGTGGCAGGGAGTCAGCCCCAGCATTTT.

In this sample, this clone turned up once. The genes are TRBV6-4 and TRBJ1-2; 8 nucleotides match TRBD1. The CDR3 totals 15 residues. The germline V gene has CDR1 MRHNA and CDR2 SNTAGT. The V and J ends lost 2 bases and 8 bases, in that order; junction bases with no gene match: 10. The CDR3 bases are TGTGCCAGCAGTGACAGGACAGGGAATATGCAGGGCTACACCTTC. This sequence encodes CASSDRTGNMQGYTF.

The chain combines TRBV28 with TRBJ2-7, with a weak D call TRBD2 (5 bases). The CDR3 has 14 amino acids. Germline CDR1 is MDHEN and CDR2 is SYDVKM. Trimming took 6 bases from V and 1 from J, leaving 13 bases between them. The CDR3 reads CASRSASISYEQYF. The CDR3 DNA is TGTGCCAGCAGATCTGCTAGCATTTCCTACGAGCAGTACTTC.

The chain carries TRBV5-1 and TRBJ1-4, with a tentative D call TRBD1 (5 bases). Trimming removed 4 bases at V and 5 bases at J, with 12 bases between. The CDR3 runs to 14 residues. Germline CDR1 reads SGHRS; CDR2 reads YFSETQ. The CDR3 protein is CASSPGGGNEKLFF. The CDR3 DNA follows: TGCGCCAGCAGCCCCGGGGGGGGAAATGAAAAACTGTTTTTT.

The chain carries TRBV5-1 and TRBJ1-5; perhaps TRBD1 as D (6 bases). This CDR3 region has 16 residues. Deletions cut 4 bases from V and 3 bases from J, with 17 bases between. Germline V gene data show CDR1 as SGHRS and CDR2 as YFSETQ. CDR3 DNA: TGCGCCAGCAGCCCTGACGGAACAGGGTACAATCAGCCCCAGCATTTT. This encodes CASSPDGTGYNQPQHF.

The chain uses TRBV2 and TRBJ2-1; 7 bases agree with TRBD2. The CDR3 loop spans 15 amino acids. J lost 1 base, V lost 6 bases, and 6 bases had no gene match. The germline V gene has CDR1 SNHLY and CDR2 FYNNEI. CDR3 bases: TGTGCCAGCAGCCGGACTAGTAATTCCTACAATGAGCAGTTCTTC. Amino acids: CASSRTSNSYNEQFF.

The V gene is TRBV4-3, the J gene TRBJ2-1; 8 bases are a match to TRBD1. CDR1 LGHNA and CDR2 YSLEER come from the germline V gene. This CDR3 is built from 16 residues. The V gene end was trimmed by 2 bases and the J gene end by 0 bases; junction bases not matched to a gene: 3. The CDR3 spells CASSQSTGGSYNEQFF. In nucleotides, the CDR3 is TGCGCCAGCAGCCAATCCACAGGGGGCTCCTACAATGAGCAGTTCTTC.

The rearrangement links TRBV5-4 to TRBJ2-5; a possible D gene is TRBD2 (6 bases). The germline CDR1 and CDR2 sequences are SGHNT and YYREEE (reference sequence). V gave up 0 bases and J gave up 2 bases, with 11 bases separating them. The CDR3 runs 15 residues. CDR3 protein: CASSLGRGRQETQYF. Here the CDR3 DNA reads TGTGCCAGCAGCTTGGGTAGAGGGAGGCAAGAGACCCAGTACTTC.

This clone was counted once. The rearrangement joins TRBV27 to TRBJ2-3; 8 nucleotides line up with TRBD1. CDR1 is MNHEY, CDR2 SMNVEV, per germline (reference sequence). Germline trimming cut 4 bases from V and 0 bases from J; bases unmatched to any gene: 3. The CDR3 loop spans 15 amino acids. CDR3 nucleotides: TGTGCCAGCAGTTCCCGGGACAGGAGCACAGATACGCAGTATTTT. This encodes CASSSRDRSTDTQYF.

Here the CDR3 reads CASGFYRGFGETQYF. The CDR3 nucleotides read TGTGCCAGCGGTTTTTACCGGGGATTTGGAGAGACCCAGTACTTC. This sequence joins TRBV6-2 or TRBV6-3 and TRBJ2-5; TRBD2 might be the D (5 bases). The V end was cut by 8 bases, the J end by 4 bases, with 20 bases between. CDR1 and CDR2 (germline): MNHEY, SVGEGT. The CDR3 is 15 amino acids.